This entry is about one T cell receptor beta chain. The antigen is not known. This specimen belongs to a study of graft-versus-host responses after intestinal transplantation. Measured with immunoSEQ multiplex PCR; TCRdb has only the in-frame clones, and not every one. The data show roughly 100,000 clones, with approximately 84% seen just once and roughly 1% held by the top ten. Germline CDR1 reads SGHRS; CDR2 reads YFSETQ. The CDR3 covers 14 residues. The trim removed 2 bases at V and 5 bases at J, leaving 6 bases unmatched. The clonotype comes from a human donor who received an intestinal transplant. The sample here was unstimulated CD4+ T cells sorted from spleen or lymph node cells, taken before intestinal transplant. The rearrangement links TRBV5-1 to TRBJ2-5; the match to TRBD1 covers 7 bases. This CDR3 is CASSFGQDGETQYF. CDR3 in DNA: TGCGCCAGCAGCTTCGGACAGGACGGGGAGACCCAGTACTTC.